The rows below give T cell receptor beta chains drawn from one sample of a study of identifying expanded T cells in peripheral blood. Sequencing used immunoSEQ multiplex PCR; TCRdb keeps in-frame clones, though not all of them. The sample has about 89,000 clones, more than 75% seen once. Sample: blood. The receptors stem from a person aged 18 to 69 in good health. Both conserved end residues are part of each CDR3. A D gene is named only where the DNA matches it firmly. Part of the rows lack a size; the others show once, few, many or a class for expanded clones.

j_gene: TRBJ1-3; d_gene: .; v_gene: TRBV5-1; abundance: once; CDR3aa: CASSSGTPGNTIYF; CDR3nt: TGCGCCAGCAGCTCGGGGACGCCTGGAAACACCATATATTTT
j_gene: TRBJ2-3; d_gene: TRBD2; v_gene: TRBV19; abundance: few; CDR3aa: CASSMLGGGTDTQYF; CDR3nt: TGTGCCAGTAGTATGTTGGGCGGGGGGACAGATACGCAGTATTTT
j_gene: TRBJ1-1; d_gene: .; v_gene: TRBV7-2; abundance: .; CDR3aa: CASSPSTANTEAFF; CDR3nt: TGTGCCAGCAGCCCTTCGACCGCGAACACTGAAGCTTTCTTT
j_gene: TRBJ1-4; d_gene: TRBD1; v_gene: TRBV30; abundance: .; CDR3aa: CAWSRGQGLKKLFF; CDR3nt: TGTGCCTGGAGCCGGGGACAGGGGTTGAAAAAACTGTTTTTT
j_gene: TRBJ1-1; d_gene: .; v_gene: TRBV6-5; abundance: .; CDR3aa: CASTSHKAGGTEAFF; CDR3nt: TGTGCCAGCACCTCTCACAAGGCCGGGGGAACTGAAGCTTTCTTT
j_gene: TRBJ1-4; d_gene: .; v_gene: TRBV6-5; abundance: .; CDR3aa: CASSYSKGATNEKLFF; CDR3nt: TGTGCCAGCAGTTACTCTAAGGGAGCAACTAATGAAAAACTGTTTTTT
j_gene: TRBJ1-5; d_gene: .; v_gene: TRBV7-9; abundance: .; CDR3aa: CASSLGGVRGENQPQHF; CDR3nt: TGTGCCAGCAGCTTAGGGGGAGTGAGGGGTGAGAATCAGCCCCAGCATTTT
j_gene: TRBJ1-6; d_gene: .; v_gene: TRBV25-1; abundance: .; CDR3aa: CASSEWGSGSPLHF; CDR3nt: TGTGCCAGCAGTGAATGGGGATCTGGGTCACCCCTCCACTTT
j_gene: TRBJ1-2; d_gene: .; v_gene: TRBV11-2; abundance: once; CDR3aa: CASSLDGPVNYGYTF; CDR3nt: TGTGCCAGCAGCTTAGATGGTCCAGTTAACTATGGCTACACCTTC
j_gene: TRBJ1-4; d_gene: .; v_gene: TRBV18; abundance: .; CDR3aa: CASSPPATLGEKLFF; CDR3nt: TGTGCCAGCTCACCACCGGCAACCCTGGGTGAAAAACTGTTTTTT
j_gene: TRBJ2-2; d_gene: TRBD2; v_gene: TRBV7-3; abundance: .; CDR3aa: CASSLREGTGELFF; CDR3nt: TGTGCCAGCAGCTTAAGGGAGGGGACCGGGGAGCTGTTTTTT
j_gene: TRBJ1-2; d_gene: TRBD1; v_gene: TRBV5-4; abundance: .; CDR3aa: CASSPSGQPHYTF; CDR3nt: TGTGCCAGCAGCCCTTCGGGACAGCCCCACTACACCTTC
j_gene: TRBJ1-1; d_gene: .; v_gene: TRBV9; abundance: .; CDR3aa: CASSVDTGIGTEAFF; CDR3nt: TGTGCCAGCAGCGTAGATACAGGCATAGGCACTGAAGCTTTCTTT
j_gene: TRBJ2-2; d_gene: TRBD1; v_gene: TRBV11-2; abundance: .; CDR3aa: CASSPSDRGFGELFF; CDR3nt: TGTGCCAGCAGCCCCTCGGACAGGGGCTTCGGGGAGCTGTTTTTT
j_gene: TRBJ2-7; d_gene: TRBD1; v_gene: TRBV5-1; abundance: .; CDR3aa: CASTHGTARNEQYF; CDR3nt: TGCGCCAGCACCCACGGGACAGCGAGGAACGAGCAGTACTTC
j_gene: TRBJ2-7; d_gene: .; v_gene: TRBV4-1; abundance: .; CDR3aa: CASSPLSTAYEQYF; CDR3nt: TGCGCCAGCAGCCCCCTTTCCACCGCCTACGAGCAGTACTTC
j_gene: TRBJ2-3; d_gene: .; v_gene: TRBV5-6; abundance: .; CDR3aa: CASSLTSFTDTQYF; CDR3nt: TGTGCCAGCAGCCTGACTAGTTTCACAGATACGCAGTATTTT
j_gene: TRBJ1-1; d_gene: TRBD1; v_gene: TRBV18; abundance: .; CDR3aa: CASSPLRGRGLTWTEAFF; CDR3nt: TGTGCCAGCTCACCACTAAGGGGGAGGGGGCTTACTTGGACTGAAGCTTTCTTT
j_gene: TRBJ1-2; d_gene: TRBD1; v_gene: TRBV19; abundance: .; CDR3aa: CASSFAGTGVGNYGYTF; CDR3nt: TGTGCCAGTAGTTTTGCCGGGACAGGGGTCGGTAACTATGGCTACACCTTC
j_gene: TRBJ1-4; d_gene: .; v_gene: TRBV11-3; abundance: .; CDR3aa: CASSSLMGEKLFF; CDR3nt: TGTGCCAGCAGCTCGCTCATGGGCGAAAAACTGTTTTTT
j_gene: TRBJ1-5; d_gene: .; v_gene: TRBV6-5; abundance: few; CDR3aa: CASSPDGDSNQPQHF; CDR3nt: TGTGCCAGCAGCCCCGACGGAGATAGCAATCAGCCCCAGCATTTT
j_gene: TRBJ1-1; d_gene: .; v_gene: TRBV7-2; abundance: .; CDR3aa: CASSLAPLENTEAFF; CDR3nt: TGTGCCAGCAGCTTAGCGCCATTGGAGAACACTGAAGCTTTCTTT
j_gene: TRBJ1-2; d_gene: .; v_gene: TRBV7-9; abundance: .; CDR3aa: CASSLGQANYGYTF; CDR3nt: TGTGCCAGCAGCTTAGGGCAGGCTAACTATGGCTACACCTTC
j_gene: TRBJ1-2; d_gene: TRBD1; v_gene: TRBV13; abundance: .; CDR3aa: CASSLGQGIWGLAPQKGYTF; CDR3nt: TGTGCCAGCAGCTTAGGACAGGGGATTTGGGGGCTAGCACCTCAGAAGGGCTACACCTTC
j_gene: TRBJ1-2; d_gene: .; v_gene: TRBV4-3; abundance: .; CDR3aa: CASSQESNFRTGYGYTF; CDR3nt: TGCGCCAGCAGCCAAGAAAGTAACTTTAGGACGGGCTATGGCTACACCTTC
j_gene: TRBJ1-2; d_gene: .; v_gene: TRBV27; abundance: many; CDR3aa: CASRVELGAFNYGYTF; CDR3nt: TGTGCCAGCAGAGTCGAATTGGGGGCCTTCAACTATGGCTACACCTTC
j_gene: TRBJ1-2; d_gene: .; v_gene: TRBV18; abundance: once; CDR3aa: CASSRSERRNGYTF; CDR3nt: TGTGCCAGCTCACGGTCGGAGCGGAGGAATGGCTACACCTTC
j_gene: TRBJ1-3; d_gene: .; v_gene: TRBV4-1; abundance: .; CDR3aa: CASSQAADPSDTIYF; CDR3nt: TGCGCCAGCAGCCAAGCGGCCGACCCCTCGGACACCATATATTTT
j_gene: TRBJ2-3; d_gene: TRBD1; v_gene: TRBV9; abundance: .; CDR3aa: CASSSGTVYTDTQYF; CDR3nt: TGTGCCAGCAGCTCCGGGACAGTTTACACAGATACGCAGTATTTT
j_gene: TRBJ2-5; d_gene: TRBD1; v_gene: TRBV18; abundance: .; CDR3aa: CASSSGTGKETQYF; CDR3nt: TGTGCCAGCTCTTCCGGGACAGGAAAAGAGACCCAGTACTTC
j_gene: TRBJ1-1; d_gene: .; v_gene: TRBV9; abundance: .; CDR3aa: CASSVRGMNTEAFF; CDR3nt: TGTGCCAGCAGCGTAAGAGGGATGAACACTGAAGCTTTCTTT
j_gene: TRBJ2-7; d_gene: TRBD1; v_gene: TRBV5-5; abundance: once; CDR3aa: CASSLYLTGGSYEQYF; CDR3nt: TGTGCCAGCAGCTTGTATCTTACAGGGGGATCCTACGAGCAGTACTTC
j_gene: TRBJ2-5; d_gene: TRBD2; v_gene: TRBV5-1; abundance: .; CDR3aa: CASSLALAGARAQYF; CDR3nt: TGCGCCAGCAGCTTGGCTCTAGCGGGGGCCCGCGCCCAGTACTTC
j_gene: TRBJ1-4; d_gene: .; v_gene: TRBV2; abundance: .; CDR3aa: CASSPGGLTNEKLFF; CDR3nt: TGTGCCAGCAGTCCCGGGGGGCTAACTAATGAAAAACTGTTTTTT
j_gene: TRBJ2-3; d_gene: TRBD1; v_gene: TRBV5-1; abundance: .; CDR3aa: CASSSLPGQGTDTQYF; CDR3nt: TGCGCCAGCAGCTCCCTCCCGGGACAGGGGACAGATACGCAGTATTTT